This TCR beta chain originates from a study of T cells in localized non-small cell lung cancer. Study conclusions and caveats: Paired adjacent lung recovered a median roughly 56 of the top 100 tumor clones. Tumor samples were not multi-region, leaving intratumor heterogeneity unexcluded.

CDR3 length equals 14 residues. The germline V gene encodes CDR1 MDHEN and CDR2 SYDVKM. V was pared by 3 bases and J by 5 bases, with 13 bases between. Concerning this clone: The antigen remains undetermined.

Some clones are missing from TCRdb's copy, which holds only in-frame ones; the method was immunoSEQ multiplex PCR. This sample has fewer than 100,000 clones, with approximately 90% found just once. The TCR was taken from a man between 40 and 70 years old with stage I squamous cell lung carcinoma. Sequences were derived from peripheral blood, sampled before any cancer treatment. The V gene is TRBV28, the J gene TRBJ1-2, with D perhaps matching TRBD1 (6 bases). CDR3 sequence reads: CASSLPDSRYGYTF. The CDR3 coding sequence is TGTGCCAGCAGTTTGCCGGACAGTCGGTATGGCTACACCTTC.